This T cell receptor beta chain was captured in a study of human T cells and chemical hapten exposure (dated by TCRdb to about 2021). As for the study more broadly: For sensitization, 2% DPC in acetone was applied to a roughly 2 cm by roughly 2 cm area of upper inner arm skin. Weekly therapeutic DPC doses were additionally applied to the scalp of patients throughout the roughly 25-week study period. Patch testing was performed on the upper back with Finn chambers containing 0.01% DPC, and the patch tests were scored after 6 days according to International Contact Dermatitis Research Group standards. The patient cohort, mostly female, included alopecia areata with under or over 50% scalp involvement, alopecia totalis and alopecia universalis. Libraries were combined into a pool for sequencing, and differences in TCR yield between samples came mainly from small differences in library volumes within the pool. In alopecia patients, the study followed how the peripheral blood TCR repertoire changed in vivo over primary and secondary sensitization to diphenylcyclopropenone (DPC), a hapten. Blood was sampled from patients pre-sensitization (week 0) and at 2, 6 and about 24 weeks after DPC sensitization. For TCR sequencing, blood came from over 25 alopecia patients at anywhere from one to four time points (pre-sensitization, 2, 6 and 24 weeks). Both TCR alpha and TCR beta chains were sequenced from each blood RNA sample.

At least ten counts were recorded for this clonotype. Its antigen is currently not known. No clone much larger than this one lies a single base away; base qualities are absent. The library was prepared using RACE. The sequencer was a NextSeq 500. During library preparation, unique molecular identifiers were attached to individual cDNA molecules so that TCRs could be counted quantitatively and reproducibly. The study's processing was this. The median number of TCRs per sample was approximately 93,000, ranging from roughly 23,224 to 690,600. V, J and CDR3 annotation of the TCR reads was carried out using the Decombinator software suite. To make PS versus PT1 abundance plots, every sample was subsampled to the same number of TCRs (28,000). Expanded TCRs were defined as absent before sensitization and observed at least eight times at the 2-week time point. TCRdb itself trimmed the public reads at Q25 with fastp, ran MiXCR and retained productive beta chains. Each record represents a unique CDR3 protein, reported with the most common genes and DNA among its rows. The V and J calls come from TCRdb's annotation, not from the publication. This sample is represented by fewer than 45,000 distinct CDR3 sequences; over 3.5% of them were singletons. The ten largest make up about 26% of the sample.

The time point label here, explained by the study, means: patch test 1, 2 weeks after DPC sensitization. This specimen's treatment or condition label, per the study, means: therapeutic diphenylcyclopropenone sensitization with weekly scalp DPC. Total RNA was extracted from unfractionated whole blood collected in Tempus Blood RNA tubes. Blood at each patch-test visit was drawn before the patch test was applied. Patients were considered eligible if aged 18 to 70, diagnosed with alopecia and deemed suitable for DPC therapy, and patients were excluded if pregnant. Beyond this particular receptor, the publication reports: Because every patient had alopecia, a presumed autoimmune disease, the patients' immune response might differ from that of healthy individuals. After repeated subsampling, the strength of the expansion versus patch-test correlation and the threshold at which it became significant changed. No change with DPC sensitization was found in the number of TCRs above 1 in 1000 frequency, and no evidence of global repertoire structure alterations was found. A positive correlation was found between the number of PT1 expanded TCRs and patch test score, with significance reached at thresholds 8, 16 and 32 but not 4. Significantly more large CDR3 similarity clusters were formed by expanded TCRs than by pre-sensitization or healthy control sets, consistent with antigen-driven responses.

The specimen was whole blood, collected in connection with sensitization to the hapten diphenylcyclopropenone (DPC). This clonotype was sampled from a middle-aged man with alopecia areata. Some clones in this sample may be carry-over from other donors' samples.

The DNA sequence follows: TGCGCCAGCAGCCAGGGGGGCAGGGTCCAAGAGACCCAGTACTTC. The resulting protein is CASSQGGRVQETQYF. The chain is encoded by TRBV4-1 joined to TRBJ2-5; the D gene is possibly TRBD1 or TRBD2, with 6 bases matching each. Sequences MGHRA (CDR1) and YSYEKL (CDR2) are obtained from the germline V gene. Inclusive of the bounding cysteine and phenylalanine, the CDR3 is 15 residues long. Only CDR3 DNA is held: 45 bases, read in frame from base 1. V is reduced by 3 bases and J by 1 base, leaving a spacing of 12 bases between them.